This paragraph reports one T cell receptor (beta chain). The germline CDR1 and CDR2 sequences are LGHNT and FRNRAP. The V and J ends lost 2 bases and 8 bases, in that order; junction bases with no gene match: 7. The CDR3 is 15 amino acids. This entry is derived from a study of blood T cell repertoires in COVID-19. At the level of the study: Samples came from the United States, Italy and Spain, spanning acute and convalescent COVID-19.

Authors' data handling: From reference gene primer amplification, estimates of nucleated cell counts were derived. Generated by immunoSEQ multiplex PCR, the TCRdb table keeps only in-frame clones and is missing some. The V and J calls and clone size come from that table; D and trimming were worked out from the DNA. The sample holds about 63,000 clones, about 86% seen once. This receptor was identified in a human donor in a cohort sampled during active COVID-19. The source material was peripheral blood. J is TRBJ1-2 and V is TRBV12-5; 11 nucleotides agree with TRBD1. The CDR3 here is CASGLNGGQGDGYTF. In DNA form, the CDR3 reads TGTGCTAGTGGTTTGAACGGGGGACAGGGGGACGGCTACACCTTC.